The source of this TCR beta chain is a study of control samples from healthy donors and cancer patients (TCRdb year 2020). Preparation of the library involved the immunoSEQ multiplex PCR assay. What TCRdb holds here is the immuneACCESS table cut down to in-frame rearrangements. Part of the clones is not present; checked against another copy, under half of the missing clones reflect an unresolved V gene, and the others are unexplained. Across this sample there are some 140,000 clones, with around nine tenths seen only once. The biggest ten clones account for around 8.2% of the sample. The CDR3 runs 10 amino acids, cysteine and phenylalanine included. CDR3 DNA is the only sequence kept; it has 30 bases, read in frame from the first base. The germline V gene (reference sequence) sets CDR1 to GTSNPN and CDR2 to SVGIG. Turning to this clone: Its antigen target is currently unknown. One junction end does not reproduce the germline sequence, and a read error may be involved.

This receptor chain uses TRBV30 and TRBJ1-3; the D gene remains uncertain. This receptor was identified in a woman aged 25 to 39 in good health. Input material: blood. The CDR3 region has the sequence CAWGVNTIYF. The DNA sequence is as follows: TGTGCCTGGGGTGTCAACACCATATATTTT.